Listed below are T cell receptor beta chains from one sample, sequenced in a study of cytomegalovirus exposure and HLA in healthy donors. Produced via immunoSEQ multiplex PCR; TCRdb's table is partial and in-frame only. The top ten clones hold approximately 8% of a sample with some 110,000 clones, over 50% of them seen once. What was sequenced was PBMCs. The source is a woman aged 40 to 49 in good health and CMV-seropositive. Both conserved end residues are part of each CDR3. The D gene is left open where the match is weak. Not every row has a clone size; where given, it reads once, few, many or a size class.

v_call: TRBV5-8
d_call: NA
j_call: TRBJ2-1
clone_size: few
cdr3_aa: CASSAAGRVSNEQFF
cdr3_nt: TGTGCCAGCAGCGCGGCGGGACGAGTTTCCAATGAGCAGTTCTTC

v_call: TRBV7-2
d_call: NA
j_call: TRBJ2-2
clone_size: NA
cdr3_aa: CASSLGQWTGELFF
cdr3_nt: TGTGCCAGCAGCTTAGGGCAGTGGACCGGGGAGCTGTTTTTT

v_call: TRBV9
d_call: NA
j_call: TRBJ2-1
clone_size: few
cdr3_aa: CASSLALIAPREQFF
cdr3_nt: TGTGCCAGCAGCTTAGCCCTAATAGCGCCTCGAGAGCAGTTCTTC

v_call: TRBV9
d_call: NA
j_call: TRBJ2-1
clone_size: NA
cdr3_aa: CASSVATATGSEQFF
cdr3_nt: TGTGCCAGCAGCGTAGCTACAGCGACGGGAAGTGAGCAGTTCTTC

v_call: TRBV5-4
d_call: TRBD1
j_call: TRBJ2-7
clone_size: NA
cdr3_aa: CASTSRDRSEEQYF
cdr3_nt: TGTGCCAGCACCTCCCGGGACAGAAGTGAAGAGCAGTACTTC

v_call: TRBV27
d_call: TRBD1
j_call: TRBJ1-2
clone_size: NA
cdr3_aa: CASSYPTGYYGYTF
cdr3_nt: TGTGCCAGCAGTTACCCGACAGGGTACTATGGCTACACCTTC

v_call: TRBV6-1
d_call: NA
j_call: TRBJ1-3
clone_size: few
cdr3_aa: CASTRGGVGHTIYF
cdr3_nt: TGTGCCAGCACCCGAGGAGGGGTCGGACACACCATATATTTT

v_call: TRBV10-1
d_call: TRBD1
j_call: TRBJ2-7
clone_size: NA
cdr3_aa: CASSEGTGGYEQYF
cdr3_nt: TGCGCCAGCAGTGAGGGGACAGGGGGATACGAGCAGTACTTC

v_call: TRBV19
d_call: TRBD1
j_call: TRBJ1-1
clone_size: NA
cdr3_aa: CASSTEGQANTEAFF
cdr3_nt: TGTGCCAGTAGTACCGAGGGACAGGCGAACACTGAAGCTTTCTTT

v_call: TRBV27
d_call: NA
j_call: TRBJ2-4
clone_size: NA
cdr3_aa: CASSLRGLVKNIQYF
cdr3_nt: TGTGCCAGCAGCTTGCGGGGCCTGGTGAAAAACATTCAGTACTTC

v_call: TRBV2
d_call: NA
j_call: TRBJ1-2
clone_size: NA
cdr3_aa: CASSDSGGAGNYGYTF
cdr3_nt: TGTGCCAGCAGTGACTCGGGGGGCGCGGGGAACTATGGCTACACCTTC

v_call: TRBV6-1
d_call: NA
j_call: TRBJ1-3
clone_size: NA
cdr3_aa: CASSEREGNTIYF
cdr3_nt: TGTGCCAGCAGTGAACGCGAAGGAAACACCATATATTTT

v_call: TRBV9
d_call: NA
j_call: TRBJ1-4
clone_size: few
cdr3_aa: CASSVGGGTNEKLFF
cdr3_nt: TGTGCCAGCAGCGTAGGAGGGGGAACTAATGAAAAACTGTTTTTT

v_call: TRBV4-2
d_call: TRBD2
j_call: TRBJ2-3
clone_size: NA
cdr3_aa: CASSQVAAGGPLADTQYF
cdr3_nt: TGTGCCAGCAGCCAAGTAGCCGCGGGGGGGCCGTTAGCAGATACGCAGTATTTT

v_call: TRBV28
d_call: NA
j_call: TRBJ2-4
clone_size: NA
cdr3_aa: CASRTYALAEGIQYF
cdr3_nt: TGTGCCAGCCGGACTTACGCTCTAGCCGAGGGCATTCAGTACTTC

v_call: TRBV16
d_call: TRBD2
j_call: TRBJ2-1
clone_size: NA
cdr3_aa: CASSQSGLAGGLAYNEQFF
cdr3_nt: TGTGCCAGCAGCCAATCCGGGCTAGCGGGGGGCTTGGCCTACAATGAGCAGTTCTTC

v_call: TRBV9
d_call: NA
j_call: TRBJ2-1
clone_size: NA
cdr3_aa: CASSVDPVPNEQFF
cdr3_nt: TGTGCCAGCAGCGTAGATCCGGTACCCAATGAGCAGTTCTTC

v_call: TRBV7-6
d_call: TRBD2
j_call: TRBJ2-7
clone_size: NA
cdr3_aa: CASSPSSGSSYEQYF
cdr3_nt: TGTGCCAGCAGCCCCTCTAGCGGGAGTTCGTACGAGCAGTACTTC

v_call: TRBV6-4
d_call: NA
j_call: TRBJ2-2
clone_size: NA
cdr3_aa: CASSEDSLGTGELFF
cdr3_nt: TGTGCCAGCAGTGAGGACAGTCTCGGCACCGGGGAGCTGTTTTTT

v_call: TRBV6-1
d_call: TRBD1
j_call: TRBJ1-4
clone_size: NA
cdr3_aa: CASATGTVNEKLFF
cdr3_nt: TGTGCCAGCGCTACCGGGACAGTAAATGAAAAACTGTTTTTT

v_call: TRBV6-1
d_call: NA
j_call: TRBJ2-7
clone_size: NA
cdr3_aa: CASTEHVEYEQYF
cdr3_nt: TGTGCCAGCACTGAACATGTGGAGTACGAGCAGTACTTC

v_call: TRBV16
d_call: NA
j_call: TRBJ2-1
clone_size: NA
cdr3_aa: CASSRMFSYNEQFF
cdr3_nt: TGTGCCAGCAGCCGTATGTTCTCCTACAATGAGCAGTTCTTC

v_call: TRBV18
d_call: NA
j_call: TRBJ1-2
clone_size: NA
cdr3_aa: CASSPPAGVGNYGYTF
cdr3_nt: TGTGCCAGCTCACCACCGGCAGGGGTGGGAAACTATGGCTACACCTTC

v_call: TRBV10-3
d_call: NA
j_call: TRBJ1-1
clone_size: NA
cdr3_aa: CATSGQEDTEAFF
cdr3_nt: TGTGCCACCTCGGGCCAGGAGGACACTGAAGCTTTCTTT

v_call: TRBV4-1
d_call: TRBD1
j_call: TRBJ2-7
clone_size: NA
cdr3_aa: CASSQGRGPTYEQYF
cdr3_nt: TGCGCCAGCAGCCAAGGTAGGGGGCCCACCTACGAGCAGTACTTC

v_call: TRBV19
d_call: NA
j_call: TRBJ2-2
clone_size: few
cdr3_aa: CASSIRRGLELFF
cdr3_nt: TGTGCCAGTAGTATTAGGAGGGGATTGGAGCTGTTTTTT

v_call: TRBV18
d_call: TRBD1
j_call: TRBJ2-7
clone_size: NA
cdr3_aa: CASSRRDRGEQYF
cdr3_nt: TGTGCCAGCTCCCGACGGGACAGGGGGGAGCAGTACTTC

v_call: TRBV15
d_call: TRBD1
j_call: TRBJ2-7
clone_size: NA
cdr3_aa: CATSPLDRDMYEQYF
cdr3_nt: TGTGCCACCAGCCCCCTGGACAGGGATATGTACGAGCAGTACTTC

v_call: TRBV30
d_call: NA
j_call: TRBJ1-2
clone_size: NA
cdr3_aa: CAWRGTGTLNYGYTF
cdr3_nt: TGTGCCTGGAGAGGAACAGGGACCCTAAACTATGGCTACACCTTC

v_call: TRBV11-1
d_call: NA
j_call: TRBJ2-5
clone_size: NA
cdr3_aa: CASSLPGLSIWDQYF
cdr3_nt: TGTGCCAGCAGCCTACCGGGACTTTCAATTTGGGACCAGTACTTC

v_call: TRBV14
d_call: TRBD1
j_call: TRBJ2-3
clone_size: NA
cdr3_aa: CASSPEAGTGTSDTQYF
cdr3_nt: TGTGCCAGCAGCCCAGAAGCTGGGACAGGGACCTCAGATACGCAGTATTTT

v_call: TRBV11-2
d_call: NA
j_call: TRBJ1-2
clone_size: NA
cdr3_aa: CASSSAGRWGYTF
cdr3_nt: TGTGCCAGCAGCTCGGCTGGGAGGTGGGGCTACACCTTC